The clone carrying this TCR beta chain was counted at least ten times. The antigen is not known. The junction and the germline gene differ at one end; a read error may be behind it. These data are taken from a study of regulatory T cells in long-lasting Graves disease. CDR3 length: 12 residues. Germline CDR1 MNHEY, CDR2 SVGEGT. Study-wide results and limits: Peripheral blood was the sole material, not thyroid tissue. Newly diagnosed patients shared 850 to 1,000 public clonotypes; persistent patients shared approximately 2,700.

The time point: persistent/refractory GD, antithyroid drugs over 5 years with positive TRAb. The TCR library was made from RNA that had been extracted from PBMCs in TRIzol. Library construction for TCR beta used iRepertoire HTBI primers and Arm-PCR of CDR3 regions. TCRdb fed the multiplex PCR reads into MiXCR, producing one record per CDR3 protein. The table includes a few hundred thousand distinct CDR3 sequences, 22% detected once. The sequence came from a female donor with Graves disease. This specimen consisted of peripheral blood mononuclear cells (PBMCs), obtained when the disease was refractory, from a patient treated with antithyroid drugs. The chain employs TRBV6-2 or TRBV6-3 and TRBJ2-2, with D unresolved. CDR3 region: CASSSNSGELFF. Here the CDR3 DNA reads TGTGCCAGCAGTTCAAACAGCGGGGAGCTGTTTTTT.